The 23 T cell receptor beta chains presented below share a single source sample, sequenced in a study of T-cell reconstitution after alpha-beta-depleted transplantation in children. TCRbeta library preparation incorporated unique molecular identifiers. TCRdb independently ran MiXCR on the PCR reads; one entry per CDR3 protein. Here the sample spans approximately 390,000 distinct CDR3 sequences, approximately 10% being singletons. Here the sequenced sample was PBMCs from the stem cell graft donor, taken from the stem cell graft. All receptors come from a human donor who donated a stem cell graft to a child with acute myeloid leukemia.

This clonotype was observed a handful of times. This chain links TRBV5-1 with TRBJ1-1; TRBD1 matches at 9 bases. The CDR3 is made up of 16 amino acids. The germline V gene has CDR1 SGHRS and CDR2 YFSETQ. Trimming at V came to 3 bases and at J to 4 bases, leaving 10 bases not matched to a gene. For the CDR3, the DNA is TGCGCCAGCAGCTCTTCCGGGACAGGGCGGGTCACTGAAGCTTTCTTT. It specifies CASSSSGTGRVTEAFF.

This clonotype has a handful of counts. The chain joins TRBV7-9 to TRBJ2-7, with D possibly being TRBD1 (7 bases). The germline V and J ends were trimmed by 5 bases and 4 bases, with 15 bases remaining between them. Germline CDR1 and CDR2: SEHNR and FQNEAQ (reference sequence). This CDR3 spans 14 amino acids. The CDR3 region is CASSTGAGGYEQYF. The CDR3 DNA is TGTGCCAGCAGCACCGGGGCAGGGGGGTACGAGCAGTACTTC.

J is TRBJ2-3 and V is TRBV7-2, with D maybe TRBD2 (6 bases). This CDR3 has 14 amino acids. The V end was cut by 4 bases, the J end by 2 bases, with 10 bases between. Germline CDR1 is SGHTA and CDR2 is FQGNSA. The CDR3 nucleotides are TGTGCCAGCAGCTGGGGACTTCCCACAGATACGCAGTATTTT. Amino acids: CASSWGLPTDTQYF.

The chain combines TRBV6-2 or TRBV6-3 with TRBJ2-1; 10 bases are shared with TRBD2. Germline-derived CDR1 and CDR2 are MNHEY and SVGEGT. The trim removed 7 bases at V and 5 bases at J, leaving 8 bases unmatched. The CDR3 length is 15 residues. In DNA, the CDR3 is TGTGCCAGCATCATTAGCGGGGGGCAAAACAATGAGCAGTTCTTC. Translated, it gives CASIISGGQNNEQFF.

For the CDR3, the DNA is TGCAGCGTTGAATTAGTGGGGGGGCAAGAGACCCAGTACTTC. It encodes CSVELVGGQETQYF. This chain links TRBV29-1 with TRBJ2-5, with TRBD2 matching over 7 bases. There are 14 residues in the CDR3. The germline V gene encodes CDR1 SQVTM and CDR2 ANQGSEA. V lost 2 bases to trimming and J lost 2 bases; unmatched junction nucleotides: 5.

The chain combines TRBV5-1 with TRBJ2-7; 12 bases align to TRBD2. The CDR3 contains 14 residues. Germline-derived CDR1 and CDR2 are SGHRS and YFSETQ. V trimming: 3 bases; J trimming: 5 bases; junction bases outside the gene matches: 3. The CDR3 DNA reads TGCGCCAGCAGCTGGGGACTAGCGGGCGACGAGCAGTACTTC. Translation: CASSWGLAGDEQYF.

The rearrangement uses TRBV19 and TRBJ2-3; TRBD1 or TRBD2 may be the D gene (5 bases each). Per germline, CDR1 LNHDA and CDR2 SQIVND (reference sequence). The CDR3 covers 18 residues. V was cut by 1 base and J by 0 bases, with 17 bases left in between. CDR3 sequence (DNA): TGTGCCAGTAGTATAGCTTCCGGGACGGATACTAGCACAGATACGCAGTATTTT. Protein: CASSIASGTDTSTDTQYF.

This clonotype was found many times. The chain combines TRBV12-3 or TRBV12-4 with TRBJ2-2; D ambiguous. V lost 4 bases and J 3 bases, leaving 15 bases between the germline ends. This CDR3 spans 16 amino acids. CDR3 DNA sequence: TGTGCCAGCAGTTCCCCAGACACGCGAGACACCGGGGAGCTGTTTTTT. Translating gives CASSSPDTRDTGELFF.

The V call is TRBV7-2, the J call TRBJ2-5; 8 nucleotides match TRBD2. Germline CDR1 SGHTA, CDR2 FQGNSA. CDR3 size: 15 residues. The V gene end was trimmed by 5 bases and the J gene end by 3 bases; junction bases not matched to a gene: 8. Here the CDR3 DNA reads TGTGCCAGCAGCCAGGAGTCAGCGGGAGAAGAGACCCAGTACTTC. Protein sequence: CASSQESAGEETQYF.

V gene TRBV7-9 combines with J gene TRBJ2-6; a possible D gene is TRBD2 (6 bases). The length of the CDR3 is 19 residues. V lost 5 bases, J lost 0 bases, and 20 bases lay in between. Germline V gene data show CDR1 as SEHNR and CDR2 as FQNEAQ (reference sequence). CDR3 bases: TGTGCCAGCAGCCCCTTTGAGTGGGAGGTTGGCTCTGGGGCCAACGTCCTGACTTTC. Protein product: CASSPFEWEVGSGANVLTF.

In this sample, this clonotype turned up many times. The chain recombines TRBV19 with TRBJ2-1, with D tentatively TRBD1 (6 bases). This CDR3 has 14 amino acids. Per the germline V gene, CDR1 is LNHDA and CDR2 is SQIVND (reference sequence). V lost 10 bases and J 5 bases, leaving 18 bases between the germline ends. The chain's CDR3 is CATKVQGPDNEQFF. The CDR3 DNA is TGTGCCACCAAGGTCCAGGGGCCCGACAATGAGCAGTTCTTC.

J is TRBJ2-7 and V is TRBV5-6; D remains unclear. The CDR3 is 12 residues long. The germline V gene has CDR1 SGHDT and CDR2 YYEEEE. V lost 0 bases and J 7 bases, leaving 8 bases between the germline ends. Here the CDR3 DNA reads TGTGCCAGCAGCTTGGGATATGGGGAGCAGTACTTC. Translating gives CASSLGYGEQYF.

This clonotype was seen more than once but under ten times. This rearrangement joins TRBV7-9 to TRBJ1-3; 10 nucleotides line up with TRBD1. With V trimmed by 5 bases and J by 5 bases, 9 bases remained unmatched. In germline, CDR1 is SEHNR, CDR2 FQNEAQ (reference sequence). The length of the CDR3 is 16 residues. The CDR3 DNA follows: TGTGCCAGCAGCCGTAGCCGGGACAGGGGACGAAACACCATATATTTT. Translation: CASSRSRDRGRNTIYF.

This clonotype was observed a few times. The chain couples TRBV12-3 or TRBV12-4 to TRBJ1-2, with a possible D match to TRBD1 (5 bases). The length of the CDR3 is 14 residues. Trimming cost V 5 bases and J 6 bases, with 16 bases left between them. In nucleotides, the CDR3 is TGTGCCAGCAGTCGCCCCGAGGGGAGGGATGGCTACACCTTC. Translation gives CASSRPEGRDGYTF.

A few counts support this clonotype. The chain uses TRBV4-1 and TRBJ2-5, with 9 bases matching TRBD2. This CDR3 has 18 residues. Unmatched junction bases numbered 13, after V lost 0 bases and J lost 5 bases. CDR1 MGHRA and CDR2 YSYEKL come from the germline V gene. Here the CDR3 reads CASSQDGAGGPSSETQYF. The CDR3 coding sequence is TGCGCCAGCAGCCAAGATGGGGCGGGGGGGCCAAGTTCGGAGACCCAGTACTTC.

This clonotype has at least ten counts. This chain joins TRBV9 and TRBJ2-3; TRBD2 matches 12 bases. Trimming at V came to 0 bases and at J to 4 bases, leaving 3 bases not matched to a gene. Germline-derived CDR1 and CDR2 are SGDLS and YYNGEE. There are 16 residues in the CDR3. The CDR3 is CASSVEPSGRADTQYF. The CDR3 coding sequence is TGTGCCAGCAGCGTAGAGCCTAGCGGGAGGGCAGATACGCAGTATTTT.

This clonotype appeared a few times. The V and J genes are TRBV20-1 and TRBJ1-1, with unresolved D. Germline V gene data show CDR1 as DFQATT and CDR2 as SNEGSKA (reference sequence). This CDR3 is built from 12 residues. Trimming shortened V by 5 bases and J by 1 base, and 8 bases separated the two germline ends. DNA of the CDR3: TGCAGTGCTTCTGAACCGAACACTGAAGCTTTCTTT. Its protein product is CSASEPNTEAFF.

Only a few counts were recorded for this clonotype. The gene calls are TRBV15 and TRBJ2-5; 8 bases agree with TRBD1. Unmatched junction bases numbered 10, after V lost 3 bases and J lost 7 bases. The germline gives CDR1 LNHNV, CDR2 YYDKDF (reference sequence). CDR3 size: 15 residues. The CDR3 DNA sequence: TGTGCCACCAGCAGGGGCAGGGGGCTGGACCCGACCCAGTACTTC. Amino acid sequence: CATSRGRGLDPTQYF.

At least ten counts were recorded for this clonotype. The rearrangement joins TRBV12-3 or TRBV12-4 to TRBJ1-1; the D is unclear. Trimming shortened V by 1 base and J by 2 bases, and 23 bases separated the two germline ends. The CDR3 has 19 residues. The CDR3 DNA follows: TGTGCCAGCAGTTTAGGTTCCTACCGGATCCGTTCGGTTAACACTGAAGCTTTCTTT. This translates into CASSLGSYRIRSVNTEAFF.

The chain combines TRBV5-5 with TRBJ1-5, with D possibly being TRBD1 (6 bases). Trimming took off 4 bases at V and 2 bases at J, with 10 bases between the two ends. CDR3 size: 14 residues. Germline V gene lookup returns CDR1 SGHKS and CDR2 YYEKEE (reference sequence). The CDR3 bases are TGTGCCAGCAGCCACCGGACAGGCAATCAGCCCCAGCATTTT. It is translated as CASSHRTGNQPQHF.

The chain has TRBV5-1 and TRBJ2-2, with TRBD2 as a possible D gene (6 bases). This CDR3 is built from 18 residues. CDR1 and CDR2 (germline): SGHRS, YFSETQ. V gave up 0 bases and J gave up 5 bases, with 20 bases separating them. DNA for the CDR3: TGCGCCAGCAGCTTGGCCGTTCAGGCGGGGCCTGTGACCGGGGAGCTGTTTTTT. This gives the protein CASSLAVQAGPVTGELFF. Complete variable domain (other parts from reference TRBV5-1 and TRBJ2-2): KAGVTQTPRYLIKTRGQQVTLSCSPISGHRSVSWYQQTPGQGLQFLFEYFSETQRNKGNFPGRFSGRQFSNSRSEMNVSTLELGDSALYLCASSLAVQAGPVTGELFFGEGSRLTVL.

The genes are TRBV10-1 and TRBJ2-2; possibly TRBD1 for D (6 bases). The CDR3 is made up of 16 amino acids. V lost 0 bases and J 4 bases, leaving 12 bases between the germline ends. Germline V gene sequence: CDR1 WNHNN, CDR2 SYGVQD (reference sequence). Here the CDR3 reads CASSESKGEGTGELFF. DNA of the CDR3: TGCGCCAGCAGTGAGTCGAAGGGGGAAGGCACCGGGGAGCTGTTTTTT.

CDR3: CSAQSGSLDTQYF. In DNA form, the CDR3 reads TGCAGTGCTCAGAGCGGGAGTTTGGATACGCAGTATTTT. This rearrangement joins TRBV20-1 to TRBJ2-3; TRBD2 agrees at 8 bases. This CDR3 comprises 13 residues. Looked up from germline, CDR1 is DFQATT and CDR2 is SNEGSKA (reference sequence). The trim removed 5 bases at V and 6 bases at J, leaving 7 bases unmatched.